This TCR beta chain was profiled in a study of T cells after posttransplantation cyclophosphamide listed by TCRdb under 2016. Study-level background: The study tracked T cell repertoire reconstitution by TRB sequencing after myeloablative bone marrow transplantation using posttransplantation cyclophosphamide as GVHD prophylaxis. Up to roughly 3 additional blood samples from 2 to 5.2 years after transplant were also TRB-sequenced in 3 patients, as was pretransplant blood from several patients. TRB sequencing was performed on blood from all 35 or so PTCy patients with 1-year posttransplant specimens. Samples from some 40 PTCy-treated patients, along with samples from some 15 of their related bone marrow donors, underwent antigen receptor sequencing. Public TRB sequences were queried against a database of over 3,000 sequences associated with responses to pathogens, tumor antigens, self-antigens and alloantigens. TRA and TRB clonality were tightly correlated in eight to ten samples, so subsequent TCR analyses focused on TRB only. What the research found in general, with its limitations: Across 45 patients, recipient CMV seropositivity and CMV reactivation were highly associated with TRB clonality; PTCy diversity was similar to CNI/methotrexate controls. The TRB repertoires of T cells infiltrating skin or the GI tract showed only limited overlap with the TRB repertoires found in blood. Donor-recipient similarity was low at 1-2 months but rose over the first year, and later blood repertoires were often dominated by donor CD8+ memory clones.

Viable CD3+CD4+ or CD3+CD8+ cells that were CCR7+CD45RA+CD45RO-CD95-CD27+CD28+ were defined as naive T cells. On the day of marrow donation, related bone marrow donors gave peripheral blood samples. Peripheral blood and bone marrow mononuclear cells were isolated by Ficoll-Hypaque density centrifugation and were cryopreserved. FACS on a FACSAria II was used to sort CD4+ and CD8+ T cells, including the naive and memory subsets. From cysteine to phenylalanine, the CDR3 is 13 amino acids long. Only the CDR3 portion is preserved as DNA: 39 bases, with reading frame beginning at the first base. Looking up the germline V gene yields CDR1 KGHSH and CDR2 LQKENI. V and J lose 1 base and 7 bases, and a span of 8 bases separates them. TRB sequencing used genomic DNA with the immunoSEQ assay at survey resolution or the hsTCRB kit. From the authors' description of their analysis: The immunoSEQ software handled initial read processing, and the LymphoSeq R package was used for repertoire analyses. Clonality was computed as 1 minus normalized Shannon entropy, and a Gini coefficient was also calculated for each TRB dataset. To infer phenotypes in unsorted samples, TRB sequences from sorted subsets of the recipient or donor were mapped onto unsorted samples from the same recipient. In TCRdb, the immuneACCESS table is reduced to in-frame sequences with V and J assigned. These tables do not hold every clone; where another copy was compared, an unresolved V gene accounts for under half, and the others remain unexplained. The V and J calls and clone size are taken from that table; D and trimming were inferred from the DNA. The sample table lists fewer than 35,000 clones, around nine tenths of them with a count of one. Around 0.096% of the sample is in the top ten clones.

The table lists this clone with a count of one. Its antigen is not yet known. No much larger clonotype is one base removed from it; base qualities were not supplied. Sequenced sample: naive CD4+ T cells sorted from blood. The TCR originated in a man in his thirties or forties in good health and a related stem cell transplant donor. The sequence is built from TRBV18 and TRBJ2-1, with the D gene too uncertain to name. The CDR3 reads CASSPRGGNEQFF. Read as DNA, the sequence is TGTGCCAGCTCACCACGCGGCGGAAATGAGCAGTTCTTC.